This record covers a single T cell receptor (beta chain). Its specificity is not known. Single viable CD3+CD4+CD8-CD45RO+ cells were sorted as the memory CD4+ T cells. Authors' data handling: After removing out-of-frame reads, 2.3 million or so distinct TCRbeta sequences remained. Clones were sequenced by immunoSEQ multiplex PCR, and TCRdb holds only the in-frame ones, with some missing. The V and J calls and clone size were taken over from that table, and D and trimming were inferred from the DNA. The sample lists under 45,000 clones, around 78% occurring once. The data derive from a study of memory CD4+ T cells and cytomegalovirus serostatus. Looking at the study overall: Donors were healthy Belgian adults, about ten CMV seropositive and around 24 seronegative.

Study results and limitations: The CMV-associated TCR signature appears largely within the CD4+ memory repertoire.

The sequence was obtained from an adult in good health and CMV-seronegative. Input material: memory CD4+ T cells from blood.

CDR3 DNA sequence: TGTGCCAGCAGCTTGGGGGGGCCTACAGATACGCAGTATTTT. Translation: CASSLGGPTDTQYF. This chain joins TRBV7-3 and TRBJ2-3, with D maybe TRBD2 (7 bases). The V and J ends lost 3 bases and 3 bases respectively, with 10 bases between them. The CDR3 is 14 residues long. Germline V lookup: CDR1 SGHTA, CDR2 FQGTGA.